Below are 29 T cell receptor beta chains sequenced from a single sample in a study of long-term antiretroviral therapy in people with HIV (dated by TCRdb to 2021 to 2024). The immunoSEQ hsTCRB v3.0 assay was used at survey level resolution to sequence the TRB variable region. The source is immuneACCESS, and TCRdb retained only in-frame sequences with V and J called. Part of the clones is not carried over; for the studies checked, unresolved V genes explain less than half of this, and the remainder is unexplained. The sample table contains some 28,000 clones; only one count was recorded for roughly 92% of them. The top ten constitute under 13% of the sample. The material sequenced was unsorted PBMCs, taken 6.2 years after starting antiretroviral therapy. Source of these receptors: a man aged 35 to 55 with HIV.

The chain links TRBV23-1 to TRBJ2-1, with a tentative D call TRBD1 (6 bases). TRBV23-1 belongs to the ORF category, with a function that is uncertain. V lost 0 bases, J lost 5 bases, and 17 bases lay in between. The CDR3 consists of 17 residues. The CDR3 sequence is CASSQSRQDRFDNEQFF. CDR3 sequence (DNA): TGCGCCAGCAGTCAATCCCGACAGGACAGATTTGACAATGAGCAGTTCTTC.

This clone was seen just once. The V gene is TRBV21-1, the J gene TRBJ2-7; TRBD1, the table's D call, was not compared with the DNA. TRBV21-1 counts as a pseudogene. There are 17 residues in the CDR3. The CDR3 spells CASSKGPQGPDNYEQYF. The CDR3 nucleotides are TGTGCCAGCAGCAAAGGCCCTCAGGGGCCCGACAACTACGAGCAGTACTTC.

The rearrangement joins TRBV6-5 to TRBJ1-4; D gene uncertain. This CDR3 region has 12 residues. Between the trimmed V and J ends, which lost 6 bases and 8 bases, there was a span of 10 bases. The germline V gene encodes CDR1 MNHEY and CDR2 SVGAGI. CDR3 region: CASSMTLEKLFF. CDR3 DNA sequence: TGTGCCAGCAGCATGACACTCGAAAAACTGTTTTTT.

The chain joins TRBV6-6 to TRBJ2-7; TRBD2 might be the D (5 bases). V dropped 6 bases and J dropped 0 bases, with 15 bases sitting between them. Germline values: CDR1 MNHNY, CDR2 SVGAGI (reference sequence). The CDR3 extends over 15 amino acids. The CDR3 nucleotides are TGTGCCAGCAGCTATCGACATGGGAGCTCCTACGAGCAGTACTTC. It translates to CASSYRHGSSYEQYF.

The V and J genes are TRBV19 and TRBJ2-7, with D unclear. Germline lookup yields CDR1 LNHDA and CDR2 SQIVND (reference sequence). This CDR3 region has 13 residues. The germline V and J ends were trimmed by 3 bases and 2 bases, with 8 bases remaining between them. The CDR3 sequence: CASSIVGTYEQYF. CDR3 DNA sequence: TGTGCCAGTAGTATTGTAGGGACCTACGAGCAGTACTTC.

The V and J genes are TRBV6-5 and TRBJ2-1; perhaps D is TRBD1 or TRBD2 (5 bases each). Germline V gives CDR1 MNHEY, CDR2 SVGAGI. Trimming took 5 bases from V and 7 from J, leaving 18 bases between them. The CDR3 totals 15 residues. CDR3 in amino acids: CASSHRLLGENEQFF. Written as DNA, the CDR3 is TGTGCCAGCAGTCACAGGCTTCTCGGGGAGAATGAGCAGTTCTTC.

This clone was detected only once. The chain couples TRBV6-4 to TRBJ2-7, with 12 bases identical to TRBD2. V gave up 3 bases and J gave up 0 bases; unmatched junction bases: 0. Germline V gives CDR1 MRHNA, CDR2 SNTAGT. The CDR3 totals 15 residues. CDR3 nucleotides: TGTGCCAGCAGTGAGACTAGCGGGAGCTCCTACGAGCAGTACTTC. Encoded protein: CASSETSGSSYEQYF.

This clone was recorded only once. This sequence joins TRBV6-4 and TRBJ2-1; D possibly corresponds to TRBD1 (6 bases). The CDR3 loop spans 14 amino acids. The V and J ends lost 2 bases and 4 bases respectively, with 9 bases between them. Per germline, CDR1 MRHNA and CDR2 SNTAGT. In DNA, the CDR3 is TGTGCCAGCAGTGACCTGGGGGCGTACAATGAGCAGTTCTTC. The encoded protein is CASSDLGAYNEQFF.

This chain joins TRBV9 and TRBJ1-1, with 7 bases fitting TRBD1. CDR3 size: 15 residues. Trimming removed 4 bases from V and 0 bases from J; junction bases left unmatched: 6. Germline V gene lookup returns CDR1 SGDLS and CDR2 YYNGEE. This CDR3 is CASSTRQGLNTEAFF. The CDR3 DNA is TGTGCCAGCAGCACCCGACAGGGTTTGAACACTGAAGCTTTCTTT.

This rearrangement joins TRBV5-4 to TRBJ2-1; D may be TRBD2 (6 bases). In germline, CDR1 is SGHNT, CDR2 YYREEE (reference sequence). CDR3 size: 16 residues. The germline V and J ends were trimmed by 4 bases and 12 bases, with 26 bases remaining between them. This CDR3 reads CASSPSGVIAAGMQFF. The CDR3 coding sequence is TGTGCCAGCAGCCCTTCGGGAGTGATAGCCGCCGGCATGCAGTTCTTC.

This sequence joins TRBV19 and TRBJ1-4; 7 bases are a match to TRBD1. CDR3 length: 15 amino acids. Germline V gives CDR1 LNHDA, CDR2 SQIVND (reference sequence). The V and J ends lost 4 bases and 5 bases, in that order; junction bases with no gene match: 7. The CDR3 is CASSTARGPNEKLFF. In DNA, the CDR3 is TGTGCCAGTAGTACCGCGAGGGGGCCAAATGAAAAACTGTTTTTT.

The chain couples TRBV30 to TRBJ2-2; no clear D. Germline loops: CDR1 GTSNPN, CDR2 SVGIG (reference sequence). V gave up 3 bases and J gave up 0 bases, with 5 bases separating them. This CDR3 is 13 amino acids long. CDR3 sequence (DNA): TGTGCCTGGAGGACCTCGAACACCGGGGAGCTGTTTTTT. This translates into CAWRTSNTGELFF.

V and J are TRBV27 and TRBJ2-7; 10 nucleotides line up with TRBD2. The CDR3 is 16 residues long. Germline V CDR1 and CDR2: MNHEY, SMNVEV (reference sequence). The V segment lost 11 bases and the J segment 4 bases; nucleotides outside the gene matches: 17. In DNA, the CDR3 is TGTGCCGCTGCCCGGGCTAGCGGGAGAGGCGGGTACGAGCAGTACTTC. It encodes CAAARASGRGGYEQYF.

This chain uses TRBV5-8 with TRBJ1-5; 7 bases map to TRBD1. The junction had 9 bases not matched to a gene; V was cut back by 3 bases and J by 0 bases. Germline CDR1 SGHTS, CDR2 YDEGEE. The CDR3 covers 17 residues. CDR3 sequence: CASSWIGGTASNQPQHF. The CDR3 DNA is TGTGCCAGCAGCTGGATTGGTGGGACAGCTAGCAATCAGCCCCAGCATTTT. Full variable domain (remainder filled in from reference TRBV5-8 and TRBJ1-5): EAGVTQSPTHLIKTRGQQATLRCSPISGHTSVYWYQQALGLGLQFLLWYDEGEERNRGNFPPRFSGRQFPNYSSELNVNALELEDSALYLCASSWIGGTASNQPQHFGDGTRLSIL.

This chain connects TRBV9 to TRBJ2-7, with 10 bases matching TRBD2. CDR1 and CDR2 (germline): SGDLS, YYNGEE. The CDR3 runs to 16 residues. J lost 1 base, V lost 0 bases, and 4 bases had no gene match. The CDR3 here is CASSVGPSGGSYEQYF. The CDR3 region has the DNA TGTGCCAGCAGCGTAGGACCTAGCGGGGGATCCTACGAGCAGTACTTC. Full variable domain (remainder filled in from reference TRBV9 and TRBJ2-7): DSGVTQTPKHLITATGQRVTLRCSPRSGDLSVYWYQQSLDQGLQFLIQYYNGEERAKGNILERFSAQQFPDLHSELNLSSLELGDSALYFCASSVGPSGGSYEQYFGPGTRLTVT.

The chain recombines TRBV2 with TRBJ1-4; the D gene is possibly TRBD1 (6 bases). V was trimmed by 0 bases and J by 2 bases, leaving 10 bases between them. The CDR3 length is 16 residues. Germline V gene sequence: CDR1 SNHLY, CDR2 FYNNEI. CDR3 protein: CASSEAVRGTNEKLFF. The CDR3, as DNA: TGTGCCAGCAGTGAAGCTGTGAGGGGGACTAATGAAAAACTGTTTTTT.

CDR3 nucleotide sequence: TGTGCCAGCAGTCCTCCGGGACAGAAGAAAGAGACCCAGTACTTC. Translation gives CASSPPGQKKETQYF. The V gene is TRBV28, the J gene TRBJ2-5; 7 nucleotides line up with TRBD1. J lost 3 bases, V lost 5 bases, and 9 bases had no gene match. CDR1 is MDHEN and CDR2 is SYDVKM in the germline V gene. The CDR3 has 15 amino acids.

The V call is TRBV11-1, the J call TRBJ2-5; TRBD2 aligns across 9 bases. V lost 6 bases to trimming and J lost 3 bases; unmatched junction nucleotides: 8. Germline values: CDR1 SGHAT, CDR2 FQDESV (reference sequence). CDR3 size: 15 residues. In DNA form, the CDR3 reads TGTGCCAGCAGTCGTACTAGCGGGCGTGAAGAGACCCAGTACTTC. It is translated as CASSRTSGREETQYF.

The chain combines TRBV7-6 with TRBJ2-3; no clear D. CDR3 size: 15 residues. V was pared by 5 bases and J by 2 bases, with 14 bases between. Germline V gene data show CDR1 as SGHVS and CDR2 as FNYEAQ. CDR3 region: CASSDVGSVTDTQYF. The CDR3 coding sequence is TGTGCCAGCAGCGACGTCGGCTCAGTCACAGATACGCAGTATTTT.

This clone was observed a single time. This chain links TRBV9 with TRBJ2-2; 14 bases agree with TRBD2. There are 18 residues in the CDR3. V lost 4 bases to trimming and J lost 7 bases; unmatched junction nucleotides: 12. Germline CDR1 SGDLS, CDR2 YYNGEE. CDR3 sequence reads: CASSPSTSGRAWGGELFF. DNA for the CDR3: TGTGCCAGCAGCCCCTCGACTAGCGGGAGGGCCTGGGGCGGGGAGCTGTTTTTT.

The chain carries TRBV18 and TRBJ2-1; D perhaps matches TRBD1 (5 bases). The germline V gene encodes CDR1 KGHSH and CDR2 LQKENI. V lost 3 bases, J lost 5 bases, and 14 bases lay in between. CDR3 length: 15 residues. This CDR3 reads CASSPVLQGNNEQFF. The CDR3 DNA follows: TGTGCCAGCTCACCGGTCCTCCAGGGAAACAATGAGCAGTTCTTC.

The chain joins TRBV5-1 to TRBJ1-1; TRBD1 aligns across 7 bases. The CDR3 length is 14 residues. The V segment lost 4 bases and the J segment 7 bases; nucleotides outside the gene matches: 10. CDR1 is SGHRS and CDR2 is YFSETQ in the germline V gene. CDR3 region: CASSITQGVGEAFF. In nucleotides, the CDR3 is TGCGCCAGCAGCATTACCCAGGGGGTTGGTGAAGCTTTCTTT.

V usage is TRBV6-5 and J usage is TRBJ1-1, with D unresolved. The CDR3 runs to 13 residues. Looked up from germline, CDR1 is MNHEY and CDR2 is SVGAGI. Between the trimmed V and J ends, which lost 6 bases and 0 bases, there was a span of 8 bases. CDR3 bases: TGTGCCAGCAGCGGACTCGTGAACACTGAAGCTTTCTTT. Its protein product is CASSGLVNTEAFF.

V is TRBV7-9 and J is TRBJ2-7, with 9 bases identical to TRBD1. J gave up 1 base and V 5 bases, and 6 bases lay outside the gene matches. Germline CDR1 reads SEHNR; CDR2 reads FQNEAQ (reference sequence). This CDR3 region has 15 residues. In nucleotides, the CDR3 is TGTGCCAGCAGCCCGAGGGGACAGGGATCCTACGAGCAGTACTTC. This sequence encodes CASSPRGQGSYEQYF.

This clone appeared once. The chain couples TRBV7-2 to TRBJ2-3, with D tentatively TRBD1 or TRBD2 (5 bases each). Germline CDR1 reads SGHTA; CDR2 reads FQGNSA. This CDR3 region has 16 residues. V lost 6 bases and J lost 0, with 16 bases in between. CDR3 coding DNA: TGTGCCAGCAGAACGACGGGGACCTTAAGCACAGATACGCAGTATTTT. Amino acid sequence: CASRTTGTLSTDTQYF.

This chain connects TRBV4-2 to TRBJ1-6; 8 bases are shared with TRBD1. With 3 bases clipped from V and 11 bases from J, the junction kept 9 bases outside the gene matches. The CDR3 sequence is 15 residues long. Germline V gene sequence: CDR1 LGHNA, CDR2 YNFKEQ. The CDR3 nucleotides are TGTGCCAGCAGCCAGACAGGGGCGAACGGGACACCCCTCCACTTT. As protein: CASSQTGANGTPLHF.

The chain carries TRBV28 and TRBJ2-7; 10 nucleotides match TRBD1. Germline V lookup: CDR1 MDHEN, CDR2 SYDVKM. This CDR3 has 12 amino acids. CDR3 sequence: CAGGTGVFEQYF. The DNA for the CDR3 is TGTGCTGGAGGGACAGGGGTCTTCGAGCAGTACTTC.

V usage is TRBV19 and J usage is TRBJ2-2, with 8 bases identical to TRBD1. Germline values: CDR1 LNHDA, CDR2 SQIVND (reference sequence). Unmatched junction bases numbered 9, after V lost 9 bases and J lost 6 bases. The length of the CDR3 is 14 residues. The CDR3 coding sequence is TGTGCCAGCCTACTACAGGGGGGCCCCGGGGAGCTGTTTTTT. Its translation: CASLLQGGPGELFF. Full variable domain (remainder filled in from reference TRBV19 and TRBJ2-2): DGGITQSPKYLFRKEGQNVTLSCEQNLNHDAMYWYRQDPGQGLRLIYYSQIVNDFQKGDIAEGYSVSREKKESFPLTVTSAQKNPTAFYLCASLLQGGPGELFFGEGSRLTVL.

The gene calls are TRBV11-2 and TRBJ1-5; the D gene is possibly TRBD1 (5 bases). CDR1 is SGHAT, CDR2 FQNNGV, per germline. Deletions cut 4 bases from V and 6 bases from J, with 10 bases between. The CDR3 length is 13 residues. CDR3 nucleotides: TGTGCCAGCAGCTCCTATAGGGGTCAGCCCCAGCATTTT. It yields the protein CASSSYRGQPQHF. The variable domain in full, with the rest retrieved from reference TRBV11-2 and TRBJ1-5, is EAGVAQSPRYKIIEKRQSVAFWCNPISGHATLYWYQQILGQGPKLLIQFQNNGVVDDSQLPKDRFSAERLKGVDSTLKIQPAKLEDSAVYLCASSSYRGQPQHFGDGTRLSIL.